One and the same sample provided the 32 T cell receptor beta chains below, sequenced in a study of T cell changes during pregnancy in multiple sclerosis. The repertoire was sequenced with immunoSEQ multiplex PCR; TCRdb's copy has only in-frame clones and lacks some. The top ten hold 1.5% of the sample, which has 40,000 to 60,000 clones, 90% seen once. The sample in question was peripheral blood, obtained in the first trimester of pregnancy. The origin of the receptors is a female donor in good health, enrolled as a control in a pregnancy study.

This chain uses TRBV5-1 with TRBJ1-1; maybe TRBD1 (6 bases). Germline assignment: CDR1 SGHRS and CDR2 YFSETQ. The CDR3 is 15 residues long. Trimming took off 3 bases at V and 4 bases at J, with 16 bases between the two ends. CDR3 DNA: TGCGCCAGCAGCTGGATGGACAGTCGAGGCACTGAAGCTTTCTTT. This sequence encodes CASSWMDSRGTEAFF.

This chain joins TRBV7-8 and TRBJ2-7; D gene uncertain. V shed 1 base and J shed 1 base, with 8 bases lying between them. Germline V CDR1 and CDR2: SGHVS, FQNEAQ. The CDR3 covers 14 residues. The CDR3 nucleotides read TGTGCCAGCAGCTTAGGAGAATTATCCTACGAGCAGTACTTC. As protein: CASSLGELSYEQYF.

The chain uses TRBV19 and TRBJ1-1; 7 nucleotides align to TRBD1. CDR3 length equals 14 residues. V shed 5 bases, J shed 5 bases, and the junction held 8 bases outside the gene matches. Germline V gives CDR1 LNHDA, CDR2 SQIVND (reference sequence). CDR3 amino acids: CASSSSGTATEAFF. The DNA of the CDR3 is TGTGCCAGTAGTTCGTCCGGGACAGCGACTGAAGCTTTCTTT.

The chain employs TRBV18 and TRBJ2-7, with a tentative D call TRBD2 (6 bases). The germline CDR1 and CDR2 sequences are KGHSH and LQKENI. This CDR3 region has 15 residues. V gave up 1 base and J gave up 0 bases, with 10 bases separating them. Here the CDR3 DNA reads TGTGCCAGCTCACCACGGGGGGTGGCCTCCTACGAGCAGTACTTC. Amino acid sequence: CASSPRGVASYEQYF.

The chain carries TRBV2 and TRBJ1-4, with D possibly being TRBD1 (5 bases). CDR3 length equals 15 residues. Trimming removed 4 bases from V and 9 bases from J, with 18 bases in between. Germline CDR1 and CDR2: SNHLY and FYNNEI. The CDR3: CASSGLQGGPKKLFF. The CDR3 bases are TGTGCCAGCAGTGGACTTCAGGGAGGCCCCAAAAAACTGTTTTTT.

V is TRBV9 and J is TRBJ2-7; perhaps TRBD1 as D (6 bases). Trimming shortened V by 3 bases and J by 6 bases, and 19 bases separated the two germline ends. The CDR3 is made up of 15 amino acids. The germline V gene has CDR1 SGDLS and CDR2 YYNGEE. CDR3 residues: CASSGSGTPWGEQYF. For the CDR3, the DNA is TGTGCCAGCAGCGGATCCGGGACACCCTGGGGCGAGCAGTACTTC.

This chain links TRBV11-2 with TRBJ1-1; 10 bases agree with TRBD1. The CDR3 totals 17 residues. Germline CDR1 is SGHAT and CDR2 is FQNNGV. V gave up 5 bases and J gave up 5 bases; unmatched junction bases: 14. This CDR3 is CASSPVNPGQGRTEAFF. The CDR3 bases are TGTGCCAGCAGCCCAGTTAATCCGGGACAGGGGAGGACTGAAGCTTTCTTT.

This sequence joins TRBV5-4 and TRBJ2-7, with 8 bases aligning to TRBD2. The J segment lost 2 bases and the V segment lost 0 bases, leaving 7 bases of the junction unmatched. The CDR3 has 16 amino acids. CDR1 is SGHNT and CDR2 is YYREEE in the germline V gene (reference sequence). The CDR3 loop reads CASSLVASGYPYEQYF. The CDR3 DNA reads TGTGCCAGCAGCTTGGTGGCTAGCGGGTACCCCTACGAGCAGTACTTC.

The chain carries TRBV10-2 and TRBJ1-1; 7 bases map to TRBD1. From germline, CDR1 is WSHSY and CDR2 SAAADI. Unmatched junction bases numbered 6, after V lost 2 bases and J lost 0 bases. CDR3 length equals 16 residues. The CDR3 nucleotides read TGCGCCAGCAGTGAGAGACAGGGACTTATGAACACTGAAGCTTTCTTT. This codes for CASSERQGLMNTEAFF.

This rearrangement joins TRBV21-1 to TRBJ2-1; the table's D call, TRBD1, was not checked against the DNA. TRBV21-1 is a pseudogene locus. The CDR3 extends over 16 amino acids. CDR3 coding DNA: TGTGCCAGCAGCAGACAGGGTTTTAGCCTCAATAGTGAGCAGTTCTTC. It codes for CASSRQGFSLNSEQFF.

The CDR3: CASSVTSGAPEQYF. Written as DNA, the CDR3 is TGTGCCAGCAGTGTGACTAGCGGTGCGCCGGAGCAGTACTTC. V gene TRBV6-6 combines with J gene TRBJ2-7, with 9 bases identical to TRBD2. The ends lost 5 bases at V and 7 bases at J; junction bases unmatched: 9. The CDR3 has 14 amino acids. CDR1 and CDR2 from the germline V gene are MNHNY and SVGAGI (reference sequence).

The chain links TRBV6-6 to TRBJ1-1, with unresolved D. CDR3 length: 15 residues. CDR1 is MNHNY, CDR2 SVGAGI, per germline (reference sequence). V gave up 7 bases and J gave up 0 bases, with 15 bases separating them. The CDR3 region has the DNA TGTGCCAGCAATAGGAGGACCGGGGTGAACACTGAAGCTTTCTTT. Its protein product is CASNRRTGVNTEAFF.

This chain uses TRBV7-9 with TRBJ2-5, with 12 bases identical to TRBD2. The CDR3 runs to 18 residues. The V gene's germline CDR1 is SEHNR and CDR2 FQNEAQ (reference sequence). After removal of 3 bases from V and 1 base from J, the junction contained 9 bases not matched to a gene. DNA for the CDR3: TGTGCCAGCAGCTTCTCTAGCGGGAGGGCCAGGTCCCAAGAGACCCAGTACTTC. It translates to CASSFSSGRARSQETQYF.

The chain employs TRBV29-1 and TRBJ1-3; TRBD1 agrees at 9 bases. CDR1 SQVTM and CDR2 ANQGSEA come from the germline V gene. The length of the CDR3 is 16 residues. Losses at the gene ends were 0 bases for V and 1 base for J; bases not matched to a gene: 4. The CDR3 coding sequence is TGCAGCGTTGAAGAGTACGACAGGGGGTCTGGAAACACCATATATTTT. Translated, it gives CSVEEYDRGSGNTIYF.

The J gene is TRBJ1-2, the V gene TRBV15; 7 bases align to TRBD1. Looked up from germline, CDR1 is LNHNV and CDR2 is YYDKDF (reference sequence). The CDR3 loop spans 13 amino acids. Trimming cost V 5 bases and J 2 bases; bases outside gene matches: 2. In nucleotides, the CDR3 is TGTGCCACCAGCGGGGGACAGAACTATGGCTACACCTTC. This sequence encodes CATSGGQNYGYTF.

This clone was detected once. The chain combines TRBV28 with TRBJ1-1; the D gene is possibly TRBD1 (6 bases). This CDR3 has 13 amino acids. Germline V gives CDR1 MDHEN, CDR2 SYDVKM. Trimming took 5 bases from V and 7 from J, leaving 14 bases between them. The CDR3 nucleotides are TGTGCCAGCAGTCCCAGGGGTCAGCGTGAAGCTTTCTTT. It translates to CASSPRGQREAFF.

In DNA, the CDR3 is TGTGCCAGCAGCTTAGTTAGCGGGGGCGGGGCAGATACGCAGTATTTT. Its translation is CASSLVSGGGADTQYF. V is TRBV7-9 and J is TRBJ2-3, with 9 bases matching TRBD2. J gave up 4 bases and V 1 base, and 6 bases lay outside the gene matches. The CDR3 spans 16 residues. Germline assignment: CDR1 SEHNR and CDR2 FQNEAQ (reference sequence).

The chain links TRBV27 to TRBJ2-1; TRBD2 matches 14 bases. The length of the CDR3 is 15 residues. CDR1 and CDR2 from the germline V gene are MNHEY and SMNVEV (reference sequence). V dropped 4 bases and J dropped 8; count of bases not matched to a gene: 4. CDR3 sequence: CASSSGLAGVHEQFF. CDR3 nucleotides: TGTGCCAGCAGTTCGGGACTAGCGGGAGTGCATGAGCAGTTCTTC.

A single count supports this clone. The CDR3 here is CASSPRGADIQYF. As DNA, the CDR3 is TGTGCCAGCTCACCACGTGGGGCAGACATTCAGTACTTC. This chain connects TRBV18 to TRBJ2-4; tentative D call: TRBD1 (5 bases). Germline lookup yields CDR1 KGHSH and CDR2 LQKENI. V shed 1 base and J shed 8 bases, with 9 bases lying between them. This CDR3 is 13 amino acids long. The whole variable domain, remainder taken from reference TRBV18 and TRBJ2-4, is NAGVMQNPRHLVRRRGQEARLRCSPMKGHSHVYWYRQLPEEGLKFMVYLQKENIIDESGMPKERFSAEFPKEGPSILRIQQVVRGDSAAYFCASSPRGADIQYFGAGTRLSVL.

This chain uses TRBV19 with TRBJ2-5; a weak D match, TRBD1 (5 bases). Trimming removed 8 bases from V and 5 bases from J, with 15 bases in between. The CDR3 is 13 amino acids. The germline V gene has CDR1 LNHDA and CDR2 SQIVND (reference sequence). Here the CDR3 DNA reads TGTGCCAGTGAGGCCCAGGGCCACGAGACCCAGTACTTC. It specifies CASEAQGHETQYF.

This rearrangement joins TRBV13 to TRBJ2-3; 11 bases are shared with TRBD2. Per germline, CDR1 PRHDT and CDR2 FYEKMQ (reference sequence). V lost 1 base and J lost 4; bases outside the gene matches: 4. The CDR3 is made up of 16 amino acids. This CDR3 is CASSLATSGTADTQYF. In DNA form, the CDR3 reads TGTGCCAGCAGCTTAGCGACTAGCGGGACTGCAGATACGCAGTATTTT.

V is TRBV18 and J is TRBJ2-7, with 9 bases matching TRBD2. Germline V gene lookup returns CDR1 KGHSH and CDR2 LQKENI. V lost 3 bases to trimming and J lost 3 bases; unmatched junction nucleotides: 3. The CDR3 consists of 14 residues. For the CDR3, the DNA is TGTGCCAGCTCACCGGGGACTAGCCGCTACGAGCAGTACTTC. Protein: CASSPGTSRYEQYF.

This chain connects TRBV18 to TRBJ1-4; D unclear. CDR3 size: 15 residues. CDR1 and CDR2 from the germline V gene are KGHSH and LQKENI. Trimming removed 6 bases at V and 8 bases at J, with 19 bases between. The CDR3 reads CASSLDSGEKEKLFF. The DNA for the CDR3 is TGTGCCAGCTCCCTAGACTCCGGGGAGAAGGAAAAACTGTTTTTT. The variable domain in full, with the rest retrieved from reference TRBV18 and TRBJ1-4, is NAGVMQNPRHLVRRRGQEARLRCSPMKGHSHVYWYRQLPEEGLKFMVYLQKENIIDESGMPKERFSAEFPKEGPSILRIQQVVRGDSAAYFCASSLDSGEKEKLFFGSGTQLSVL.

The CDR3: CASSLQTSGGMAYEQYF. CDR3 in DNA: TGCGCCAGCAGCTTGCAGACTAGCGGGGGGATGGCGTACGAGCAGTACTTC. This rearrangement joins TRBV5-1 to TRBJ2-7, with TRBD2 matching 13 bases. This CDR3 is 17 amino acids long. From germline, CDR1 is SGHRS and CDR2 YFSETQ. The V gene end was trimmed by 1 base and the J gene end by 4 bases; junction bases not matched to a gene: 8.

This clone has only one observation. V and J are TRBV5-4 and TRBJ2-3; 11 nucleotides line up with TRBD1. Per germline, CDR1 SGHNT and CDR2 YYREEE (reference sequence). The CDR3 totals 15 residues. V gave up 4 bases and J gave up 6 bases; unmatched junction bases: 7. The CDR3 DNA sequence: TGTGCCAGCAGCCGTGGACAGGGGGCATCGGATACGCAGTATTTT. Translation gives CASSRGQGASDTQYF. Combining the CDR3 with reference TRBV5-4 and TRBJ2-3 gives the whole variable domain ETGVTQSPTHLIKTRGQQVTLRCSSQSGHNTVSWYQQALGQGPQFIFQYYREEENGRGNFPPRFSGLQFPNYSSELNVNALELDDSALYLCASSRGQGASDTQYFGPGTRLTVL.

This rearrangement joins TRBV19 to TRBJ2-3; 11 bases match TRBD1. CDR1 and CDR2 from the germline V gene are LNHDA and SQIVND (reference sequence). The V and J ends lost 0 bases and 6 bases, in that order; junction bases with no gene match: 5. This CDR3 has 16 amino acids. The CDR3 coding sequence is TGTGCCAGTAGTATAGACCGGACAGGGGGCGCGGATACGCAGTATTTT. Translation: CASSIDRTGGADTQYF.

V gene TRBV19 combines with J gene TRBJ1-6, with D unclear. The V end lost 4 bases, the J end lost 5 bases, and 15 bases lay between the germline ends. From germline, CDR1 is LNHDA and CDR2 SQIVND (reference sequence). This CDR3 has 16 amino acids. This CDR3 is CASSTRLKVDNSPLHF. For the CDR3, the DNA is TGTGCCAGTAGTACCAGACTGAAAGTTGATAATTCACCCCTCCACTTT.

J is TRBJ2-1 and V is TRBV28; TRBD1 might be the D (5 bases). The germline V gene has CDR1 MDHEN and CDR2 SYDVKM. V shed 5 bases and J shed 3 bases, with 17 bases lying between them. The CDR3 length is 16 residues. The CDR3 spells CASSPTLDTLYNEQFF. CDR3 sequence (DNA): TGTGCCAGCAGTCCAACGTTGGACACTCTCTACAATGAGCAGTTCTTC.

The chain joins TRBV9 to TRBJ2-2; 9 bases line up with TRBD2. V lost 2 bases to trimming and J lost 6 bases; unmatched junction nucleotides: 8. This CDR3 has 16 amino acids. CDR1 and CDR2 (germline): SGDLS, YYNGEE. In DNA form, the CDR3 reads TGTGCCAGCAGCGTCGGGCGGGAGGGATCGGCCGGGGAGCTGTTTTTT. As protein: CASSVGREGSAGELFF.

J is TRBJ2-3 and V is TRBV29-1, with 9 bases matching TRBD2. The V and J ends lost 7 bases and 3 bases, in that order; junction bases with no gene match: 2. The germline V gene encodes CDR1 SQVTM and CDR2 ANQGSEA. This CDR3 comprises 12 residues. CDR3 nucleotides: TGCAGCGGACTAGCGGAGACAGATACGCAGTATTTT. It is translated as CSGLAETDTQYF.

The chain links TRBV4-2 to TRBJ2-3; TRBD2 matches at 8 bases. CDR1 and CDR2 (germline): LGHNA, YNFKEQ. J was trimmed by 6 bases and V by 0 bases; bases with no gene match: 8. CDR3 length: 16 residues. CDR3 in DNA: TGTGCCAGCAGCCAAGAGGGAGGGACTAGTTGGGATACGCAGTATTTT. Translation: CASSQEGGTSWDTQYF.

The rearrangement links TRBV30 to TRBJ2-7, with 10 bases that match TRBD1. The CDR3 totals 14 residues. The V and J ends lost 2 bases and 9 bases, in that order; junction bases with no gene match: 10. Germline V gene data show CDR1 as GTSNPN and CDR2 as SVGIG (reference sequence). CDR3 region: CAWSSGTGVLVQYF. The CDR3 coding sequence is TGTGCCTGGAGTTCAGGGACAGGGGTTTTGGTGCAGTACTTC.